This T cell receptor beta chain was captured by sequencing in a study of vaccination effects on CD4 cells after COVID-19. In the study overall: Participants completed two doses of the BNT162b2 or mRNA-1273 vaccine.

The method was immunoSEQ multiplex PCR; TCRdb's version includes in-frame clones alone and lacks a portion of them. The sample holds tens of thousands of clones; 60% to 80% are singletons and the top ten take approximately 6%. ViraFEST assay sequencing came after antigen-specific CD4+ T cells were expanded with viral peptide pools. Culturing for roughly 10 days preceded CD4+ T cell isolation. Testing of the vaccine recipients showed negative nucleocapsid antibodies and no prior SARS-CoV-2 infection. Researchers reported culturing two million PBMC in each well, adding 8 to 10 IU/ml IL-2 and about 10 ug/ml peptides. As regards this clone: The antigen is not known.

The CDR3 has 16 residues. V lost 1 base and J lost 5; bases outside the gene matches: 6. Germline V gene sequence: CDR1 SGHTA, CDR2 FQGNSA. The sequence was obtained from a human donor who received a COVID-19 vaccine. Sequencing was performed on CD4+ T cells from PBMCs cultured with HCoV-OC43 spike peptides, taken before COVID-19 vaccination. Stated subset: HCoV-OC43 spike overlapping peptide pool stimulation. The rearrangement links TRBV7-2 to TRBJ2-5, with 11 bases identical to TRBD2. The CDR3 nucleotides read TGTGCCAGCAGCTTAGGTAGCGGGGGGGCCTTGGAGACCCAGTACTTC. Its translation is CASSLGSGGALETQYF. Variable domain in full (rest from reference TRBV7-2 and TRBJ2-5): GAGVSQSPSNKVTEKGKDVELRCDPISGHTALYWYRQSLGQGLEFLIYFQGNSAPDKSGLPSDRFSAERTGGSVSTLTIQRTQQEDSAVYLCASSLGSGGALETQYFGPGTRLLVL.